The entry below gives a single TCR beta chain sequence along with its context. Its cognate antigen is unknown. This record belongs to a study of cytomegalovirus exposure and HLA in healthy donors. Regarding the study as a whole: The study labeled about 160 TCR beta chains cytomegalovirus-associated.

The germline gives CDR1 SGHVS, CDR2 FQNEAQ. This CDR3 region has 14 residues. Trimming took 6 bases from V and 3 from J; bases not matched to a gene: 4. 13 Jbeta primers and 60 Vbeta primers were used for the PCR. The assay was immunoSEQ multiplex PCR, and TCRdb's table has in-frame clones only and misses some. This table has over 70,000 clones, more than 75% appearing once. The clonotype comes from a man younger than 35 in good health and CMV-seronegative. The V call is TRBV7-8, the J call TRBJ1-2, with 10 bases fitting TRBD1. Sample: PBMCs. The CDR3 protein is CASSSGTGDYGYTF. The DNA of the CDR3 is TGTGCCAGCAGTTCCGGGACAGGGGACTATGGCTACACCTTC.